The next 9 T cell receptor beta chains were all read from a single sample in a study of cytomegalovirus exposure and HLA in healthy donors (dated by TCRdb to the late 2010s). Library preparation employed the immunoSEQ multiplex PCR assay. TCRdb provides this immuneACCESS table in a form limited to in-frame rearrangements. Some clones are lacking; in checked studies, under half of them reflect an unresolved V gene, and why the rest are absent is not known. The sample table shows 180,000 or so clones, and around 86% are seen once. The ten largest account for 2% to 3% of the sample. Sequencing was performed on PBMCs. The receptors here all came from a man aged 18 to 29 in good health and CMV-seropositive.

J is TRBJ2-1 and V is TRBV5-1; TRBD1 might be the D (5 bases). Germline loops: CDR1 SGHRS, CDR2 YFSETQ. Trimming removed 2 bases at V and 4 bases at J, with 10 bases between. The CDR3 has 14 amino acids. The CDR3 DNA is TGCGCCAGCAGCTTCCTGGACACATACAATGAGCAGTTCTTC. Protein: CASSFLDTYNEQFF.

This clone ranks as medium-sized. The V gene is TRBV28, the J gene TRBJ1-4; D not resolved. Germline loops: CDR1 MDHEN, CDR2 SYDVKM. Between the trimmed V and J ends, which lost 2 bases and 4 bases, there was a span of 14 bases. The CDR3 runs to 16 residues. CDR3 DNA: TGTGCCAGCAGTTTAGAGGTAGCGGGGATTAATGAAAAACTGTTTTTT. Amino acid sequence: CASSLEVAGINEKLFF.

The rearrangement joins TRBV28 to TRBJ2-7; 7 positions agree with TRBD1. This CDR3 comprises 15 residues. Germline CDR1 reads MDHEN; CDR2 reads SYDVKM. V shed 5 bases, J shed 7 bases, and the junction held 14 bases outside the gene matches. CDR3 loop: CASSPLGGERREQYF. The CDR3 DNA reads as TGTGCCAGCAGTCCGCTAGGGGGCGAGAGGAGGGAGCAGTACTTC. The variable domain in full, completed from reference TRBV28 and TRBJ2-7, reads DVKVTQSSRYLVKRTGEKVFLECVQDMDHENMFWYRQDPGLGLRLIYFSYDVKMKEKGDIPEGYSVSREKKERFSLILESASTNQTSMYLCASSPLGGERREQYFGPGTRLTVT.

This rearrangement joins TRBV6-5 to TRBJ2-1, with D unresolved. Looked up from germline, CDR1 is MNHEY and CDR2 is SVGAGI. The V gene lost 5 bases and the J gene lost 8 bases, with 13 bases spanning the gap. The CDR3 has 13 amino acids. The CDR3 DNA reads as TGTGCCAGCAGTGGTAGCCTTCGCCATGAGCAGTTCTTC. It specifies CASSGSLRHEQFF.

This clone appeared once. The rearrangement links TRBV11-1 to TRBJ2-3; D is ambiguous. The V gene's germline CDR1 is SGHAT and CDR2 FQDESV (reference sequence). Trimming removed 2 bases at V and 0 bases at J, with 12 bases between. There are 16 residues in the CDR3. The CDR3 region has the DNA TGTGCCAGCAGCTTATTTTCGCGGCCTAGCACAGATACGCAGTATTTT. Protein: CASSLFSRPSTDTQYF.

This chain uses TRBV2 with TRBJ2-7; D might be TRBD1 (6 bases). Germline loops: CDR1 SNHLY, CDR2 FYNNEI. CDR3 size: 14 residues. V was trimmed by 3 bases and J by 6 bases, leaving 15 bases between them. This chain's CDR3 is CASSDPTGLAEQYF. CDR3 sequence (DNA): TGTGCCAGCAGTGATCCCACAGGGCTAGCCGAGCAGTACTTC.

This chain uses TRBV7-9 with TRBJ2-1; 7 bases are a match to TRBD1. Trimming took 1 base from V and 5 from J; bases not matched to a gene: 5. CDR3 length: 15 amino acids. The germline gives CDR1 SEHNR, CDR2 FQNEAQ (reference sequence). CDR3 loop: CASSLGQGLNNEQFF. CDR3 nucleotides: TGTGCCAGCAGCTTAGGACAGGGATTGAACAATGAGCAGTTCTTC.

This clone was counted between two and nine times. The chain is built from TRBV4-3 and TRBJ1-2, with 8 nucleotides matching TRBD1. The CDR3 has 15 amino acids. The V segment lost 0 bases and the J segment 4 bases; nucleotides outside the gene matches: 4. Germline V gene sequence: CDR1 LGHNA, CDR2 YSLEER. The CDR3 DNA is TGCGCCAGCAGCCAAGAGGAACAGGGGGGCTATGGCTACACCTTC. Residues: CASSQEEQGGYGYTF.

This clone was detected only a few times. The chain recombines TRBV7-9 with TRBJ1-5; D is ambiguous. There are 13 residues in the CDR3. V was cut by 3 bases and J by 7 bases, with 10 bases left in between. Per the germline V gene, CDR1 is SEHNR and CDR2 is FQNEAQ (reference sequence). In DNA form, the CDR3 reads TGTGCCAGCAGCTTGTGGGAGGGCCAGCCCCAGCATTTT. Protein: CASSLWEGQPQHF.